Reported below is one T cell receptor (beta chain). Its target is unknown. This sample stems from a study of PD-1 blockade in classical Hodgkin lymphoma. General study findings and limits: Some patients started nivolumab under 1 year after ASCT, and they were excluded. The baseline diversity of complete responders showed similarity to that of newly diagnosed patients. At C4D1, TCR diversity had climbed significantly for CD4+ cells, though not for CD8+ cells. Reported baseline diversity: healthy donors highest, relapsed/refractory patients lowest.

The CDR3 is 15 amino acids. Clones were sequenced by immunoSEQ multiplex PCR, and TCRdb holds only the in-frame ones, with some missing. Here the sample spans 50,000 to 65,000 clones, 90% to 95% being singletons. Time point indicated: cycle 4 day 1 (C4D1), after less than seven weeks of nivolumab. Every patient relapsed after autologous stem cell transplantation, and brentuximab vedotin exposure varied. The source is a human donor with classical Hodgkin lymphoma. Sequencing used peripheral blood mononuclear cells (PBMCs), obtained before the fourth cycle of nivolumab. The chain carries TRBV7-5 and TRBJ2-1; the D segment call TRBD2 is taken from the table without a DNA check. TRBV7-5 corresponds to a pseudogene. The CDR3 DNA follows: TGTGTCAGAAGCTTACGGTGCCAACTCTACAATGAGCAGTTCTTC. It yields the protein CVRSLRCQLYNEQFF.